The 32 T cell receptor beta chains given below trace back to one sample, sequenced in a study of beta chain features in type 1 diabetes (dated by TCRdb to the late 2010s). Overall study outcomes, separate from this receptor: A moderate but significant shortening of TCRB CDR3 length was observed in type 1 diabetes patients in all four CD4+ subsets.

Antigens of these TCRs are unknown. Library creation used the immunoSEQ multiplex PCR assay. The entire amount of isolated RNA was reverse transcribed using the High Capacity cDNA Reverse Transcription Kit, so the sequenced TCRB transcripts were expressed ones. In its TCRdb copy, this immuneACCESS table keeps in-frame sequences only and misses some clones. Where compared with another copy, unresolved V genes explain less than half of these, and the others have no known cause. The table for this sample lists nearly 700,000 clones; 13% of them were counted only once. The biggest ten clones account for about 0.02% of the sample. Input material: naive CD4+ T cells from blood. The cell subset or site label corresponds to: true naive CD4+ T cells. The receptor source for this set is a young man with type 1 diabetes.

As to this clone: Other DNA sequences of this sample code for an identical CDR3. The V gene is TRBV4-1, the J gene TRBJ2-7; 10 bases agree with TRBD1. This CDR3 is built from 15 residues. Germline lookup yields CDR1 MGHRA and CDR2 YSYEKL. V dropped 3 bases and J dropped 4; count of bases not matched to a gene: 6. The CDR3 DNA follows: TGCGCCAGCAGCCAGGTGCCGGGACAGGGGTACGAGCAGTACTTC. Translated, it gives CASSQVPGQGYEQYF.

The V call is TRBV30, the J call TRBJ1-6, with D unclear. CDR1 is GTSNPN and CDR2 is SVGIG in the germline V gene (reference sequence). This CDR3 is 15 amino acids long. Between the trimmed V and J ends, which lost 4 bases and 5 bases, there was a span of 15 bases. In DNA form, the CDR3 reads TGTGCCTGGACCCTTTTCGGGCTGAATAATTCACCCCTCCACTTT. Amino acids: CAWTLFGLNNSPLHF.

This chain uses TRBV29-1 with TRBJ2-1; 8 bases align to TRBD2. The ends lost 0 bases at V and 7 bases at J; junction bases unmatched: 14. This CDR3 has 17 amino acids. Germline CDR1 and CDR2: SQVTM and ANQGSEA. The chain's CDR3 is CSVEETGSGGGYNEQFF. In nucleotides, the CDR3 is TGCAGCGTTGAAGAAACGGGATCCGGCGGGGGGTATAATGAGCAGTTCTTC.

This clone was found a few times. The chain joins TRBV13 to TRBJ2-7, with 11 nucleotides matching TRBD2. This CDR3 spans 18 amino acids. CDR1 and CDR2 (germline): PRHDT, FYEKMQ (reference sequence). V lost 3 bases to trimming and J lost 0 bases; unmatched junction nucleotides: 10. CDR3 in amino acids: CASSFTGGLADLSYEQYF. The DNA for the CDR3 is TGTGCCAGCAGCTTTACAGGGGGACTAGCGGATCTCTCCTACGAGCAGTACTTC.

On this clone itself: At one end the junction does not follow the germline gene, possibly because of a read error. The V and J genes are TRBV4-1 and TRBJ1-4; TRBD1 might be the D (5 bases). This CDR3 region has 13 residues. Germline V gene data show CDR1 as MGHRA and CDR2 as YSYEKL. CDR3 nucleotide sequence: TGCGCCAGCAGCCAAGATTCTCTGGGTCCAGGGCTTTTT. Its translation: CASSQDSLGPGLF.

The rearrangement links TRBV6-6 to TRBJ2-7; the D gene is possibly TRBD2 (5 bases). The length of the CDR3 is 15 residues. Germline CDR1 and CDR2: MNHNY and SVGAGI (reference sequence). The germline V and J ends were trimmed by 2 bases and 0 bases, with 11 bases remaining between them. The DNA of the CDR3 is TGTGCCAGCAGTTACCCTTCGGCGGGCTCCTACGAGCAGTACTTC. Translating it yields CASSYPSAGSYEQYF.

This clone was found a few times. The chain joins TRBV5-1 to TRBJ1-4; unclear D gene. Looked up from germline, CDR1 is SGHRS and CDR2 is YFSETQ. The CDR3 runs 13 residues. V was pared by 2 bases and J by 5 bases, with 7 bases between. CDR3 sequence (DNA): TGCGCCAGCAGCTTCCGAGGGAATGAAAAACTGTTTTTT. It is translated as CASSFRGNEKLFF.

This clone was detected a few times. The J gene is TRBJ2-1, the V gene TRBV29-1, with D perhaps TRBD2 (7 bases). Germline-derived CDR1 and CDR2 are SQVTM and ANQGSEA. The CDR3 sequence is 11 residues long. V shed 7 bases and J shed 8 bases, with 12 bases lying between them. The CDR3 DNA reads TGCAGCGCCAAGGGGGGGCATGAGCAGTTCTTC. Translation: CSAKGGHEQFF.

In its sample, this clone was seen a few times. The chain links TRBV6-1 to TRBJ2-2, with 7 bases matching TRBD1. The CDR3 spans 17 residues. V dropped 4 bases and J dropped 3; count of bases not matched to a gene: 11. Germline CDR1 is MNHNS and CDR2 is SASEGT. CDR3 in DNA: TGTGCCAGCAGTGCACCTAAACATACAGGGGACACCGGGGAGCTGTTTTTT. As protein: CASSAPKHTGDTGELFF.

This clone was detected a few times. Other DNA sequences of this sample code for an identical CDR3. The CDR3 sequence is CASSLGGNTGELFF. In DNA, the CDR3 is TGTGCCAGCAGCTTAGGAGGAAACACCGGGGAGCTGTTTTTT. The rearrangement joins TRBV7-2 to TRBJ2-2, with D hard to call. Germline V lookup: CDR1 SGHTA, CDR2 FQGNSA. The V end lost 1 base, the J end lost 2 bases, and 5 bases lay between the germline ends. CDR3 length: 14 residues.

The rearrangement uses TRBV27 and TRBJ2-7, with a weak D call TRBD1 (6 bases). V lost 5 bases to trimming and J lost 2 bases, with 13 bases between them. The CDR3 covers 14 residues. CDR1 and CDR2 from the germline V gene are MNHEY and SMNVEV (reference sequence). Written as DNA, the CDR3 is TGTGCCAGCAGTCGCAGGGGTCCCCCCTACGAGCAGTACTTC. This translates into CASSRRGPPYEQYF.

This clone has a handful of counts. The gene calls are TRBV29-1 and TRBJ2-2; weak D call: TRBD1 (6 bases). CDR3 size: 14 residues. V dropped 2 bases and J dropped 6 bases, with 13 bases sitting between them. The germline gives CDR1 SQVTM, CDR2 ANQGSEA. The CDR3: CSVESNQGSGELFF. As DNA, the CDR3 is TGCAGCGTTGAATCGAACCAGGGGTCCGGGGAGCTGTTTTTT.

The chain employs TRBV9 and TRBJ2-3; D not certain. The V end lost 0 bases, the J end lost 6 bases, and 5 bases lay between the germline ends. The CDR3 loop spans 12 amino acids. Per the germline V gene, CDR1 is SGDLS and CDR2 is YYNGEE. As DNA, the CDR3 is TGTGCCAGCAGCGTAGATGGGGATACGCAGTATTTT. Protein product: CASSVDGDTQYF. Complete variable domain (other parts from reference TRBV9 and TRBJ2-3): DSGVTQTPKHLITATGQRVTLRCSPRSGDLSVYWYQQSLDQGLQFLIQYYNGEERAKGNILERFSAQQFPDLHSELNLSSLELGDSALYFCASSVDGDTQYFGPGTRLTVL.

This clone was seen a few times. The chain recombines TRBV4-1 with TRBJ1-2; a possible D gene is TRBD1 (5 bases). Trimming removed 4 bases at V and 4 bases at J, with 22 bases between. The CDR3 is 17 amino acids. Germline CDR1 reads MGHRA; CDR2 reads YSYEKL. The CDR3 region is CASSRTFGTDESYGYTF. As DNA, the CDR3 is TGCGCCAGCAGCCGAACTTTCGGGACGGACGAATCCTATGGCTACACCTTC.

V and J are TRBV18 and TRBJ1-4; D is possibly TRBD1 (5 bases). The CDR3 is 17 residues long. CDR1 KGHSH and CDR2 LQKENI come from the germline V gene. The V end lost 0 bases, the J end lost 0 bases, and 11 bases lay between the germline ends. CDR3 amino acids: CASSPPGEHATNEKLFF. The CDR3, as DNA: TGTGCCAGCTCACCACCGGGGGAGCACGCAACTAATGAAAAACTGTTTTTT.

V and J are TRBV5-4 and TRBJ1-4, with a weak D call TRBD1 (5 bases). This CDR3 is built from 17 residues. In germline, CDR1 is SGHNT, CDR2 YYREEE (reference sequence). V dropped 4 bases and J dropped 7 bases, with 23 bases sitting between them. This chain's CDR3 is CASSRDRSVTMGEKLFF. The DNA for the CDR3 is TGTGCCAGCAGCCGGGACCGGTCGGTTACCATGGGTGAAAAACTGTTTTTT.

The rearrangement joins TRBV9 to TRBJ2-2, with a tentative D call TRBD1 (5 bases). V lost 3 bases, J lost 4 bases, and 16 bases lay in between. CDR3 length: 16 residues. The germline V gene encodes CDR1 SGDLS and CDR2 YYNGEE. The CDR3 DNA follows: TGTGCCAGCAGCGCCCAAGTTGGACATCCCACCGGGGAGCTGTTTTTT. It specifies CASSAQVGHPTGELFF.

The chain is built from TRBV28 and TRBJ2-7; D possibly corresponds to TRBD1 (5 bases). The CDR3 loop spans 14 amino acids. Trimming shortened V by 3 bases and J by 0 bases, and 9 bases separated the two germline ends. Germline V lookup: CDR1 MDHEN, CDR2 SYDVKM. The DNA for the CDR3 is TGTGCCAGCAGTTTCTCCGGACACTCCTACGAGCAGTACTTC. Its translation is CASSFSGHSYEQYF.

This clone was observed a few times. The gene calls are TRBV25-1 and TRBJ1-4; D possibly corresponds to TRBD1 (6 bases). Germline lookup yields CDR1 MGHDK and CDR2 SYGVNS. The CDR3 has 15 amino acids. Trimming shortened V by 3 bases and J by 3 bases, and 11 bases separated the two germline ends. The CDR3 spells CASSDHRAANEKLFF. The CDR3 nucleotides are TGTGCCAGCAGTGACCACAGGGCGGCTAATGAAAAACTGTTTTTT.

Only a few counts were recorded for this clone. V and J are TRBV10-3 and TRBJ1-2; 8 nucleotides agree with TRBD1. With V trimmed by 0 bases and J by 4 bases, 4 bases remained unmatched. Germline CDR1 and CDR2: ENHRY and SYGVKD. The CDR3 is 15 residues long. CDR3 bases: TGTGCCATCAGTGAGTCGTGGGACAGGAGCTATGGCTACACCTTC. This encodes CAISESWDRSYGYTF.

The J gene is TRBJ1-2, the V gene TRBV7-2, with a possible D match to TRBD1 (5 bases). Trimming removed 5 bases from V and 9 bases from J, with 16 bases in between. CDR3 length: 13 amino acids. Germline lookup yields CDR1 SGHTA and CDR2 FQGNSA. The CDR3 loop reads CASSRQQELSYTF. CDR3 coding DNA: TGTGCCAGCAGCCGTCAACAGGAGTTAAGCTACACCTTC.

The V and J genes are TRBV27 and TRBJ1-6; TRBD1 matches at 11 bases. CDR1 is MNHEY, CDR2 SMNVEV, per germline (reference sequence). There are 16 residues in the CDR3. Germline trimming cut 5 bases from V and 9 bases from J; bases unmatched to any gene: 9. CDR3 sequence: CASSPQGTGGFSPLHF. The CDR3 DNA reads as TGTGCCAGCAGTCCCCAAGGGACAGGGGGTTTTTCACCCCTCCACTTT.

Points on this clone: Other nucleotide sequences in the sample specify the same CDR3. This chain uses TRBV9 with TRBJ2-1; 9 nucleotides line up with TRBD2. J gave up 5 bases and V 0 bases, and 3 bases lay outside the gene matches. CDR3 size: 15 residues. The germline gives CDR1 SGDLS, CDR2 YYNGEE. The CDR3 loop is CASSVGLAGNNEQFF. DNA of the CDR3: TGTGCCAGCAGCGTAGGTCTAGCGGGGAACAATGAGCAGTTCTTC.

This clone showed up just a few times. This same CDR3 is encoded by further DNA sequences in the sample. The chain recombines TRBV5-1 with TRBJ1-2; D uncertain. Germline V lookup: CDR1 SGHRS, CDR2 YFSETQ. V was pared by 0 bases and J by 0 bases, with 6 bases between. This CDR3 contains 14 residues. The CDR3 is CASSLDGSNYGYTF. CDR3 DNA: TGCGCCAGCAGCTTGGACGGCTCTAACTATGGCTACACCTTC.

The chain combines TRBV5-4 with TRBJ2-3, with D uncertain. The germline V gene has CDR1 SGHNT and CDR2 YYREEE (reference sequence). CDR3 length: 12 amino acids. V was trimmed by 0 bases and J by 11 bases, leaving 10 bases between them. In DNA, the CDR3 is TGTGCCAGCAGCTTGGACAGTCGGCAGCAGTATTTT. Translation: CASSLDSRQQYF.

DNA of the CDR3: TGTGCCTGGAGTGTCGGTGGTCTGGAGACCCAGTACTTC. This translates into CAWSVGGLETQYF. V is TRBV30 and J is TRBJ2-5; D call uncertain. In germline, CDR1 is GTSNPN, CDR2 SVGIG (reference sequence). The CDR3 has 13 amino acids. Trimming removed 0 bases from V and 5 bases from J, with 10 bases in between.

This clone was picked up a small number of times. J is TRBJ2-3 and V is TRBV11-2; D gene unclear. The CDR3 is 13 residues long. V lost 2 bases and J 6 bases, leaving 9 bases between the germline ends. Germline CDR1 is SGHAT and CDR2 is FQNNGV. CDR3 sequence (DNA): TGTGCCAGCAGCTTACAGACGGTGGATACGCAGTATTTT. As protein: CASSLQTVDTQYF.

This clone showed up just a few times. The chain links TRBV19 to TRBJ1-4, with D possibly being TRBD1 (5 bases). Germline values: CDR1 LNHDA, CDR2 SQIVND (reference sequence). The V end lost 3 bases, the J end lost 8 bases, and 25 bases lay between the germline ends. This CDR3 contains 18 residues. The CDR3 bases are TGTGCCAGTAGTATTTTGTGGAGAAGCGGGGCGTATGAAGAAAAACTGTTTTTT. Translated: CASSILWRSGAYEEKLFF. Drawing the rest from reference TRBV19 and TRBJ1-4, the complete variable domain is DGGITQSPKYLFRKEGQNVTLSCEQNLNHDAMYWYRQDPGQGLRLIYYSQIVNDFQKGDIAEGYSVSREKKESFPLTVTSAQKNPTAFYLCASSILWRSGAYEEKLFFGSGTQLSVL.

This clone was recorded a few times. The V gene is TRBV11-3, the J gene TRBJ2-5; D remains unclear. Germline loops: CDR1 SGHNT, CDR2 YENEEA. The V and J ends lost 7 bases and 4 bases respectively, with 13 bases between them. This CDR3 has 13 amino acids. The CDR3 region is CASNLRNGETQYF. As DNA, the CDR3 is TGTGCCAGCAACCTACGTAACGGAGAGACCCAGTACTTC.

This clone was seen a handful of times. The V gene is TRBV7-9, the J gene TRBJ2-2; D is possibly TRBD1 (5 bases). The germline CDR1 and CDR2 sequences are SEHNR and FQNEAQ (reference sequence). CDR3 length equals 15 residues. V lost 1 base, J lost 5 bases, and 11 bases lay in between. Written as DNA, the CDR3 is TGTGCCAGCAGCTTAGGTGGGGCAAAGACCGGGGAGCTGTTTTTT. As protein: CASSLGGAKTGELFF.

Note on this clone: This CDR3 is also generated by other DNA sequences in the sample. V usage is TRBV30 and J usage is TRBJ1-1, with unresolved D. Germline CDR1 is GTSNPN and CDR2 is SVGIG (reference sequence). CDR3 length equals 12 residues. Trimming stripped 0 bases from V and 3 bases from J, with 5 bases between. The DNA of the CDR3 is TGTGCCTGGAGTGTACTCGACACTGAAGCTTTCTTT. Amino acid sequence: CAWSVLDTEAFF.

This clone was recorded a few times. The chain uses TRBV29-1 and TRBJ1-2; no firm D call. The CDR3 length is 12 residues. The V end was cut by 7 bases, the J end by 4 bases, with 13 bases between. CDR1 SQVTM and CDR2 ANQGSEA come from the germline V gene. Here the CDR3 reads CSADRTAYGYTF. Written as DNA, the CDR3 is TGCAGCGCTGATCGGACGGCCTATGGCTACACCTTC.